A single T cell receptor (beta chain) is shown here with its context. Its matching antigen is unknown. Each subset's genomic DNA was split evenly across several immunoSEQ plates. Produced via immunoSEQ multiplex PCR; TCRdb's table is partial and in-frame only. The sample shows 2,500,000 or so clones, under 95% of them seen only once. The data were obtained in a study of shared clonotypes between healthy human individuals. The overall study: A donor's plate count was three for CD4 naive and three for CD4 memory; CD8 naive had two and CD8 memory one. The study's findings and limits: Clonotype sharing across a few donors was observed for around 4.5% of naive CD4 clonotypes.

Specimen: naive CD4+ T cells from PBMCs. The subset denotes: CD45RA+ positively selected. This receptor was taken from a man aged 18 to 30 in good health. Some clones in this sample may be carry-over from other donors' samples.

The CDR3 region has the DNA TGTGCCAGCAGTTTAGCCGGGGGTCAGCCCCAGCATTTT. Its translation is CASSLAGGQPQHF. The rearrangement joins TRBV28 to TRBJ1-5, with D maybe TRBD1 (5 bases). CDR3 length: 13 amino acids. Germline-derived CDR1 and CDR2 are MDHEN and SYDVKM. The ends were cut back, 2 bases at V and 6 bases at J, with 8 bases in the middle.